This T cell receptor beta chain was observed in a study of T cell repertoires in cytomegalovirus infection. About the research overall: Evidence of both CMV infection and a matching HLA type came from public TCR beta signatures. Findings of the study overall: HLA-C-restricted CMV clonotypes gave the most frequent clonotype in two of eight donors.

With respect to this clonotype: Its cognate antigen is unknown.

CDR1 and CDR2 from the germline V gene are LGHNA and YNFKEQ. V gave up 0 bases and J gave up 8 bases, with 19 bases separating them. The CDR3 length is 17 residues. TCRdb redid the calling of the reads with MiXCR, one entry per CDR3 protein. The sample lists 650,000 to 900,000 distinct CDR3 sequences, about 27% occurring once. The chain is built from TRBV4-2 and TRBJ2-2; a possible D gene is TRBD2 (8 bases). The material sequenced was cultured CD8+ T cells from PBMCs, taken from culture after CMV antigen stimulation. The source is a human donor in good health (CMV status not recorded). Some clones in this sample may be carry-over from other donors' samples. CDR3 sequence reads: CASSQDSLGQRGGELFF. DNA for the CDR3: TGTGCCAGCAGCCAAGACTCCCTGGGACAGCGGGGGGGGGAGCTGTTTTTT.